The 10 T cell receptor beta chains below come from one sample, sequenced in a study of T cells in women clearing cervical HPV infection. TCRdb's table, derived via immunoSEQ multiplex PCR, lists solely in-frame clones and lacks some. This table holds some 15,000 clones. What was sequenced was blood buffy coat. The receptors here all came from a woman aged 18-70 years with a cervical HPV16 infection that either progressed to CIN3+ or cleared (not recorded which).

In regard to this clone: The observed sequence ends 3 residues before the CDR3 terminus, with the missing tail filled in from the germline J gene. V gene TRBV28 combines with J gene TRBJ1-2; D is possibly TRBD1 (5 bases). The CDR3 loop spans 13 amino acids. Trimming shortened V by 2 bases and J by 4 bases, and 8 bases separated the two germline ends. Germline V gene lookup returns CDR1 MDHEN and CDR2 SYDVKM. The part of the CDR3 DNA that was read is TGTGCCAGCAGTTTAGGGGGGTTCTATGGC. Protein: CASSLGGFYG. The whole CDR3 reads CASSLGGFYGYTF.

Worth noting for this clone: From the germline J gene comes the end of the CDR3, since the read stops 3 residues before it. The genes are TRBV9 and TRBJ2-6; 7 bases line up with TRBD1. Germline trimming cut 0 bases from V and 2 bases from J; bases unmatched to any gene: 2. Germline V gene data show CDR1 as SGDLS and CDR2 as YYNGEE. CDR3 length equals 16 residues. CDR3 bases read: TGTGCCAGCAGCGTAGCTACAGGGGCTGGGGCCAACGTC. It translates to CASSVATGAGANV. The whole CDR3 reads CASSVATGAGANVLTF.

Details on this clone: The read terminates 3 residues ahead of where the CDR3 ends, so the germline J gene completes it. The genes are TRBV18 and TRBJ1-6; D perhaps matches TRBD1 (5 bases). The CDR3 contains 15 residues. The germline gives CDR1 KGHSH, CDR2 LQKENI. Trimming removed 5 bases from V and 7 bases from J, with 15 bases in between. Incomplete CDR3 DNA: TGTGCCAGCTCAGAACGAGGGGCGCCGAATTCACCC. Translated: CASSERGAPNSP. The complete CDR3 reads CASSERGAPNSPLHF.

About this clone itself: A read error may produce the germline difference seen at one junction end. From the germline J gene comes the end of the CDR3, since the read stops 3 residues before it. Other DNA sequences within the sample encode an identical CDR3. This chain connects TRBV30 to TRBJ1-6, with 11 bases fitting TRBD1. The CDR3 has 14 amino acids. Germline lookup yields CDR1 GTSNPN and CDR2 SVGIG (reference sequence). This CDR3 reads CAWTGGFLGSPLHF. CDR3 DNA (partial): TGTGCTTGGACAGGGGGCTTCTTAGGTTCACCC.

Remarks on this clone: The read gets to within 3 residues of the CDR3 end, and the germline J gene fills in the rest. The chain links TRBV18 to TRBJ2-4, with D unresolved. Germline values: CDR1 KGHSH, CDR2 LQKENI. There are 14 residues in the CDR3. Partial CDR3 DNA: TGTGCCAGCTCACGAGAGAGACTCAACTATGGT. Translated, it gives CASSRERLNYG. The full CDR3 sequence reads CASSRERLNYGQYF.

Points on this clone: Coverage ceases 3 residues before the CDR3 finishes, and the germline J gene fills in the end. The rearrangement links TRBV5-1 to TRBJ2-3, with TRBD2 matching 13 bases. This CDR3 region has 16 residues. The germline gives CDR1 SGHRS, CDR2 YFSETQ. V trimming: 1 base; J trimming: 1 base; junction bases outside the gene matches: 0. CDR3: CASSLTSGGGTDTQYF. CDR3 DNA (partial): TGCGCCAGCAGCTTGACTAGCGGGGGGGGCACAGATACG.

Comment on this clone: The read terminates 3 residues ahead of where the CDR3 ends, so the germline J gene completes it. V is TRBV29-1 and J is TRBJ1-1; 9 nucleotides agree with TRBD1. Germline assignment: CDR1 SQVTM and CDR2 ANQGSEA. Losses at the gene ends were 8 bases for V and 6 bases for J; bases not matched to a gene: 16. The CDR3 runs to 15 residues. Partial CDR3 DNA: TGCAGCTCATCCGGGTCGGAGACAGGGGGACCTGAA. Its protein is CSSSGSETGGPE. The entire CDR3 protein is CSSSGSETGGPEAFF.

As for this clone: The read comes to an end 3 residues before the CDR3 does, leaving the germline J gene to fill in the end. The chain combines TRBV18 with TRBJ2-1; 10 positions agree with TRBD1. From germline, CDR1 is KGHSH and CDR2 LQKENI. V was pared by 6 bases and J by 9 bases, with 11 bases of the junction left unmatched. The CDR3 is made up of 15 amino acids. The CDR3 bases that were read are TGTGCCAGCTCCCAGGGCGGGACAGGGGCGAGTGAG. It encodes CASSQGGTGASE. Given in full, the CDR3 is CASSQGGTGASEQFF.

Of note for this clone: The read terminates 3 residues before the CDR3 end, so the remaining end is supplied by the germline J gene. The chain links TRBV5-4 to TRBJ2-3; 8 bases are shared with TRBD2. Germline V gene sequence: CDR1 SGHNT, CDR2 YYREEE (reference sequence). The CDR3 sequence is 16 residues long. V shed 2 bases, J shed 0 bases, and the junction held 5 bases outside the gene matches. CDR3 loop: CASSLGSSGSTDTQYF. CDR3 DNA, as far as it was read: TGTGCCAGCAGCTTAGGTTCTAGCGGGAGCACAGATACG.

In the case of this clone: With the read ending 3 residues before the CDR3 end, the germline J gene is used to fill in that end. The V call is TRBV5-6, the J call TRBJ1-2; 8 bases are shared with TRBD1. Germline V lookup: CDR1 SGHDT, CDR2 YYEEEE. The CDR3 is 14 amino acids. The CDR3: CASSLGQGRYDYTF. CDR3 DNA (partial): TGTGCCAGCAGCTTGGGACAGGGGAGATACGAC.